Listed below are T cell receptor beta chains from one sample, sequenced in a study of vaccination effects on CD4 cells after COVID-19. These receptors' antigens are unknown. The protocol was immunoSEQ multiplex PCR, while the TCRdb copy is restricted to in-frame clones and leaves out a portion. The table records approximately 74,000 clones, 65% to 80% of them present only once. The material sequenced was CD4+ T cells from PBMCs cultured without peptide, taken after COVID-19 vaccination. These receptors all stem from a human donor who received a COVID-19 vaccine. CDR3s include the opening cysteine and the closing phenylalanine or tryptophan. The D gene is left open where the match is weak. Clone sizes are given selectively: once, few, many, or a class where the clone is expanded.

-,few,TRBV7-9,TRBJ2-3,CASSLAGPGTDTQYF,TGTGCCAGCAGCTTAGCTGGCCCCGGGACAGATACGCAGTATTTT
TRBD1,-,TRBV23-1,TRBJ1-4,CASGKDRGGEKLFF,TGCGCCAGCGGGAAGGACAGGGGCGGCGAAAAACTGTTTTTT
-,few,TRBV10-2,TRBJ1-5,CASSEIAGTQPQHF,TGCGCCAGCAGTGAGATAGCCGGTACCCAGCCCCAGCATTTT
-,-,TRBV6-5,TRBJ1-4,CASSPTFFEGEKLFF,TGTGCCAGCAGCCCGACTTTCTTCGAGGGTGAAAAACTGTTTTTT
TRBD1,once,TRBV5-1,TRBJ2-4,CASSPGQGAKNIQYF,TGCGCCAGCAGCCCGGGACAGGGAGCCAAAAACATTCAGTACTTC
-,once,TRBV4-2,TRBJ2-1,CASSQDPRGAYNEQFF,TGTGCCAGCAGCCAAGATCCCAGGGGGGCCTACAATGAGCAGTTCTTC
TRBD1,-,TRBV10-3,TRBJ2-3,CAISEATGGRPTQYF,TGTGCCATCAGTGAGGCCACAGGGGGCAGACCAACGCAGTATTTT
-,few,TRBV18,TRBJ2-1,CASSQNREGNEQFF,TGTGCCAGCTCACAGAACAGGGAGGGCAATGAGCAGTTCTTC
TRBD1,-,TRBV6-5,TRBJ1-2,CASRSGTAYGYTF,TGTGCCAGCAGGTCCGGGACAGCCTATGGCTACACCTTC
TRBD1,-,TRBV9,TRBJ1-3,CASSDRDRGPGNTIYF,TGTGCCAGCAGCGACCGGGACAGGGGACCTGGAAACACCATATATTTT
-,-,TRBV19,TRBJ1-6,CATRLTVRNSPLHF,TGTGCCACTAGACTGACAGTTCGAAATTCACCCCTCCACTTT
-,-,TRBV18,TRBJ1-5,CASRDNSNQPQHF,TGTGCCAGCCGGGACAACTCCAATCAGCCCCAGCATTTT
TRBD1,-,TRBV6-5,TRBJ1-5,CASRRDSPDQPQHF,TGTGCCAGCAGGAGGGACAGCCCAGATCAGCCCCAGCATTTT
-,-,TRBV19,TRBJ1-4,CASSVNRAPTNEKLFF,TGTGCCAGTAGTGTAAACAGAGCCCCAACTAATGAAAAACTGTTTTTT
-,-,TRBV5-1,TRBJ2-3,CATTNQGRFADDTQYF,TGCGCCACCACTAATCAAGGTAGGTTTGCGGATGATACGCAGTATTTT
-,-,TRBV24-1,TRBJ2-4,CATSESSLTKNIQYF,TGTGCCACCAGTGAATCCTCGCTAACCAAAAACATTCAGTACTTC
TRBD1,-,TRBV19,TRBJ1-1,CASSDRVMNTEAFF,TGTGCCAGTTCCGACAGGGTCATGAACACTGAAGCTTTCTTT
-,-,TRBV5-1,TRBJ1-5,CASSLAGAINQPQHF,TGCGCCAGCAGCTTGGCCGGCGCCATCAATCAGCCCCAGCATTTT
TRBD1,few,TRBV5-1,TRBJ2-2,CASSLVAGGTGELFF,TGCGCCAGCAGCTTGGTGGCAGGGGGCACCGGGGAGCTGTTTTTT
-,-,TRBV27,TRBJ2-1,CASSLYRANEQFF,TGTGCCAGCAGTTTATACAGGGCCAATGAGCAGTTCTTC
-,-,TRBV5-6,TRBJ1-4,CASSLFQARGELFF,TGTGCCAGCAGCTTATTCCAGGCTCGGGGGGAACTGTTTTTT
TRBD1,-,TRBV7-6,TRBJ2-3,CASSFWTGSNADTQYF,TGTGCCAGCAGCTTCTGGACAGGGTCGAATGCAGATACGCAGTATTTT
-,-,TRBV3-1/TRBV3-2,TRBJ2-1,CASSLTKGGYNEQFF,TGTGCCAGCAGCCTTACTAAAGGGGGCTACAATGAGCAGTTCTTC
-,few,TRBV5-1,TRBJ2-4,CASSLGVAKNIQYF,TGCGCCAGCAGCTTGGGAGTGGCCAAAAACATTCAGTACTTC
TRBD1,once,TRBV5-1,TRBJ2-1,CASSLGGTGGNEQFF,TGCGCCAGCAGCTTGGGAGGGACAGGGGGCAATGAGCAGTTCTTC
TRBD1,-,TRBV18,TRBJ2-1,CASSGTGGNEQFF,TGTGCCAGCTCAGGGACAGGAGGGAATGAGCAGTTCTTC
-,-,TRBV5-4,TRBJ2-1,CASGRAGTQGGSGEQFF,TGTGCCAGCGGACGCGCGGGTACACAGGGTGGTTCGGGTGAGCAGTTCTTC
-,-,TRBV7-2,TRBJ2-3,CASSFDSSGTDTQYF,TGTGCCAGCAGCTTCGATTCTAGCGGCACAGATACGCAGTATTTT
-,-,TRBV24-1,TRBJ2-1,CATSSPGRGLYNEQFF,TGTGCCACCAGTTCCCCAGGCCGGGGGCTCTACAATGAGCAGTTCTTC
-,-,TRBV2,TRBJ1-5,CASIAGLGQPQHF,TGTGCCAGCATTGCAGGGTTAGGTCAGCCCCAGCATTTT
TRBD2,-,TRBV9,TRBJ2-3,CASSVDSGGADTQYF,TGTGCCAGCAGCGTAGACAGCGGGGGGGCGGATACGCAGTATTTT
-,few,TRBV28,TRBJ1-2,CATWALGNYGYTF,TGTGCCACCTGGGCCTTGGGGAACTATGGCTACACCTTC
-,-,TRBV12-3/TRBV12-4,TRBJ1-2,CATGQANYGYTF,TGTGCCACAGGACAAGCTAACTATGGCTACACCTTC
TRBD1,-,TRBV6-2/TRBV6-3,TRBJ2-5,CASSPRTGILETQYF,TGTGCCAGCAGCCCCCGGACAGGGATTCTGGAGACCCAGTACTTC
-,-,TRBV5-1,TRBJ1-1,CASSWTVMNTEAFF,TGCGCCAGCAGCTGGACAGTCATGAACACTGAAGCTTTCTTT
-,-,TRBV7-2,TRBJ1-3,CASSSGAGNTIYF,TGTGCCAGCAGCTCGGGGGCTGGAAACACCATATATTTT
-,few,TRBV6-1,TRBJ2-1,CASSELGGGSPYNEQFF,TGTGCCAGCAGTGAATTAGGTGGGGGATCTCCCTACAATGAGCAGTTCTTC
-,-,TRBV6-1,TRBJ1-3,CASSEALGATGNTIYF,TGTGCCAGCAGTGAAGCGCTAGGGGCGACTGGAAACACCATATATTTT
-,-,TRBV7-2,TRBJ2-5,CASRQGAGGYQETQYF,TGTGCCAGCAGGCAGGGGGCGGGGGGTTACCAAGAGACCCAGTACTTC
TRBD2,-,TRBV13,TRBJ2-5,CASSLEREGTQYF,TGTGCCAGCAGCTTAGAGCGGGAGGGGACCCAGTACTTC
-,-,TRBV28,TRBJ1-5,CASSRSIGNQPQHF,TGTGCCAGCAGTCGGTCGATTGGCAATCAGCCCCAGCATTTT
TRBD1,-,TRBV18,TRBJ1-1,CASSPTDRDVEAFF,TGTGCCAGCTCACCTACGGACAGGGATGTTGAAGCTTTCTTT
-,-,TRBV24-1,TRBJ1-5,CATSDSGTVNQPQHF,TGTGCCACCAGTGACTCAGGGACTGTCAATCAGCCCCAGCATTTT
TRBD1,-,TRBV6-2/TRBV6-3,TRBJ2-3,CASSDGTGGSLDTQYF,TGTGCCAGCAGTGACGGGACAGGGGGTTCCTTAGATACGCAGTATTTT
-,-,TRBV3-1/TRBV3-2,TRBJ2-2,CASSHRTRKANTGELFF,TGTGCCAGCAGTCACAGAACTAGGAAAGCGAACACCGGGGAGCTGTTTTTT
-,-,TRBV2,TRBJ2-1,CASIDRSSYNEQFF,TGTGCCAGTATAGACAGAAGCTCCTACAATGAGCAGTTCTTC
-,-,TRBV12-3/TRBV12-4,TRBJ1-2,CASSPSGNYGYTF,TGTGCCAGCAGCCCCAGTGGTAACTATGGCTACACCTTC
TRBD1,few,TRBV5-6,TRBJ1-1,CASSLGQGEAFF,TGTGCCAGCAGCTTGGGACAGGGTGAAGCTTTCTTT
-,few,TRBV1,TRBJ1-1,CTSSLPNDGTVNTEAFF,TGCACCAGCAGCCTCCCGAACGACGGGACAGTGAACACTGAAGCTTTCTTT
-,-,TRBV6-5,TRBJ1-5,CASKFSNQPQHF,TGTGCCAGCAAGTTTAGCAATCAGCCCCAGCATTTT
-,few,TRBV3-1/TRBV3-2,TRBJ1-5,CASSQDLTGYSNQPQHF,TGTGCCAGCAGCCAAGATTTGACAGGTTATAGCAATCAGCCCCAGCATTTT
-,-,TRBV9,TRBJ2-3,CASTRGNTDTQYF,TGTGCCAGCACAAGGGGCAACACAGATACGCAGTATTTT
-,-,TRBV19,TRBJ1-5,CASSRVVFQPQHF,TGTGCCAGTAGCCGGGTCGTCTTTCAGCCCCAGCATTTT
-,-,TRBV9,TRBJ1-1,CASSVGSLGGTEAFF,TGTGCCAGCAGCGTAGGGAGTCTGGGGGGCACTGAAGCTTTCTTT
-,-,TRBV19,TRBJ2-3,CASSPTGGTDTQYF,TGTGCCAGTAGTCCTACGGGCGGGACAGATACGCAGTATTTT
TRBD1,once,TRBV29-1,TRBJ2-1,CSVDGTGGNEQFF,TGCAGCGTTGATGGGACAGGGGGGAATGAGCAGTTCTTC
-,-,TRBV5-5,TRBJ2-3,CASSLFYGGTDTQYF,TGTGCCAGCAGCTTGTTCTACGGGGGAACAGATACGCAGTATTTT
-,-,TRBV19,TRBJ1-5,CASSMGSWGDNQPQHF,TGTGCCAGTAGTATGGGCAGTTGGGGAGATAATCAGCCCCAGCATTTT
TRBD1,-,TRBV29-1,TRBJ1-2,CSVERTGDSYTF,TGCAGCGTTGAAAGGACAGGGGATAGCTACACCTTC
-,-,TRBV7-8,TRBJ1-5,CASSSNGPRPQHF,TGTGCCAGCAGCTCCAACGGGCCTCGGCCCCAGCATTTT